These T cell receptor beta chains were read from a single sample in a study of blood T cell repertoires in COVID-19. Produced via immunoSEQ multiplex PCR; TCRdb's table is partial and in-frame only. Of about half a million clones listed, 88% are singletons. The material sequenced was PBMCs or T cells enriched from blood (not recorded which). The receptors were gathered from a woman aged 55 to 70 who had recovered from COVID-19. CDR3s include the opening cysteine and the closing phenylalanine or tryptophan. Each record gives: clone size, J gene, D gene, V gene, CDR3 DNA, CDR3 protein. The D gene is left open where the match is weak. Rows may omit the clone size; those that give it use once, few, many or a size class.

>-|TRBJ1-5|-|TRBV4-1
TGCGCCAGCAGCCAAGTTCTAATAGGGGGCAATCAGCCCCAGCATTTT
CASSQVLIGGNQPQHF
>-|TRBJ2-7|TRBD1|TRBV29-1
TGCAGCGTTGATTTGCAGGGGGCCTACGAGCAGTACTTC
CSVDLQGAYEQYF
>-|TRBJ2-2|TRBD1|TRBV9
TGTGCCAGCAGCGTAGATGGGACAGGGGACGTCACCGGGGAGCTGTTTTTT
CASSVDGTGDVTGELFF
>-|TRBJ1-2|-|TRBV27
TGTGCCAGCAGTTTTGTTATCGGGGGGGGAGTCTATGGCTACACCTTC
CASSFVIGGGVYGYTF
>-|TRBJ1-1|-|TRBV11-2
TGTGCCAGCAGCCTCCACGGGGGTGGGAACACTGAAGCTTTCTTT
CASSLHGGGNTEAFF
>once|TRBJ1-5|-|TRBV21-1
TGTGCCAGCAGCAACATTGGGACAGACAATAGCAATCAGCCCCAGCATTTT
CASSNIGTDNSNQPQHF
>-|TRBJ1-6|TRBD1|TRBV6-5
TGTGCCAGCAAATTGGGACAGGGAGCTAGCTCACCCCTCCACTTT
CASKLGQGASSPLHF
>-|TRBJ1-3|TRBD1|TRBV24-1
TGTGCCACCAGTGATTCCAGGGGGTCCGGAAACACCATATATTTT
CATSDSRGSGNTIYF
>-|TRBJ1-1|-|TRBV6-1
TGTGCCAGCAGTGAAGCGCTTACGAGGGACACCGAAGCTTTCTTT
CASSEALTRDTEAFF
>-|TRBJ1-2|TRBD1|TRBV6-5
TGTGCCAGCAGTTACTCGGGGACAGGGGGTTATGGCTACACCTTC
CASSYSGTGGYGYTF
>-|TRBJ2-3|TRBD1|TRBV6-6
TGTGCCAGCAGTCGTCCCGGGACAGGGTCTAGCACAGATACGCAGTATTTT
CASSRPGTGSSTDTQYF
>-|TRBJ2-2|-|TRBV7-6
TGTGCCAGCAGCTTAAGGACCCTGCGGGGCACCGGGGAGCTGTTTTTT
CASSLRTLRGTGELFF
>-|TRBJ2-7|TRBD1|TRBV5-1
TGCGCCAGCAGCCGAACAGGGGGGGAGCAGTACTTC
CASSRTGGEQYF
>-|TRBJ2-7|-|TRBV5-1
TGCGCCAGCAGCCCCACAGGAATCCGATACGAGCAGTACTTC
CASSPTGIRYEQYF
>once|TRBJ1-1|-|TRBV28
TGTGCCAGCACCGGCCCACTAAGGAACACTGAAGCTTTCTTT
CASTGPLRNTEAFF
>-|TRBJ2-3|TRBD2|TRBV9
TGTGCCAGCTCACCTAGCGGGGGGGTTTTCACAGATACGCAGTATTTT
CASSPSGGVFTDTQYF
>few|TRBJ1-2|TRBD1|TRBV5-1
TGCGCCAGCAGCTCAGATCGTCCCGGGACAGGGGATAGCTATGGCTACACCTTC
CASSSDRPGTGDSYGYTF
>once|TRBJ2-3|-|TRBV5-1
TGCGCCAGCAGCTTGTTAGGCACAGATACGCAGTATTTT
CASSLLGTDTQYF
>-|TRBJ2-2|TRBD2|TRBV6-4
TGTGCCAGCGGATCGGGGGGGGCGAACACCGGGGAGCTGTTTTTT
CASGSGGANTGELFF
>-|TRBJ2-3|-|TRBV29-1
TGCAGCGTCCGACTCCCTGCTAGCACAGATACGCAGTATTTT
CSVRLPASTDTQYF
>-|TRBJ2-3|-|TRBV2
TGTGCCAGCAGTGAGGGGGCTTCAGATACGCAGTATTTT
CASSEGASDTQYF
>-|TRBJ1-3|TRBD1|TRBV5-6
TGTGCCAGCAGGACGGACAGGGAACCTGGAAACACCATATATTTT
CASRTDREPGNTIYF
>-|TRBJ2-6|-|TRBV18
TGTGCCAGCCAAGCAACTGGGGCCAACGTCCTGACTTTC
CASQATGANVLTF
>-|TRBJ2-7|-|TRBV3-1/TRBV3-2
TGTGCCAGCAGCCAAGCGGGGGTCTACACCTACGAGCAGTACTTC
CASSQAGVYTYEQYF
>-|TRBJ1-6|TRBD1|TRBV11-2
TGTGCCAGCAGCTCGACAGGGTCCCTATCGGGTTCACCCCTCCACTTT
CASSSTGSLSGSPLHF
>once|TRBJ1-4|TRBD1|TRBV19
TGTGCCAGTAGTCCCCCCCTACGGGGACAGGGGAGGGAAAAACTGTTTTTT
CASSPPLRGQGREKLFF
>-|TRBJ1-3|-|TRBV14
TGTGCCAGCAGCCAAGTTGGGGGGAACACCATATATTTT
CASSQVGGNTIYF
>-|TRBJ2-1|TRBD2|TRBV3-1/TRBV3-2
TGTGCCAGCAGCAGAACTAGCGGGGCTGCTTCGGAGCAGTTCTTC
CASSRTSGAASEQFF
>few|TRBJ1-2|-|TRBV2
TGTGCCAGCGATAGACAGGCCGAATATGGCTACACCTTC
CASDRQAEYGYTF
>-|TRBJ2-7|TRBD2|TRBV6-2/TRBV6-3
TGTGCCAGCAGTTACTCCCCCCCCGGGCGGGGGTTACCCTACGAGCAGTACTTC
CASSYSPPGRGLPYEQYF
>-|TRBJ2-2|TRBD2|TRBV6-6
TGTGCCAGCAGTTACTTGGCTAGCGGGGGAAACGGGGAGCTGTTTTTT
CASSYLASGGNGELFF
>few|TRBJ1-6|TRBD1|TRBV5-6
TGTGCCAGCAGCTTGGAAGACAGGGAGAATTCACCCCTCCACTTT
CASSLEDRENSPLHF
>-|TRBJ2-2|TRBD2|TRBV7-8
TGTGCGGGAGGGAGTGCGAACACCGGGGAGCTGTTTTTT
CAGGSANTGELFF
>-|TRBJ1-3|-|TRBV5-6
TGTGCCAGCACCTACAGGGCGATCTCTGGAAACACCATATATTTT
CASTYRAISGNTIYF
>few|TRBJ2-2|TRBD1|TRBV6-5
TGTGCCAGCAATCCGACAGGGGCCGGGGAGCTGTTTTTT
CASNPTGAGELFF
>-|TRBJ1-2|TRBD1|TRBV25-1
TGTGCCAGCAGTGAATGGGACAGGGGGAACTATGGCTACACCTTC
CASSEWDRGNYGYTF
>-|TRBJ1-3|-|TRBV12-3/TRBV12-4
TGTGCCAGCAGTTCACTCTCTGGAAACACCATATATTTT
CASSSLSGNTIYF
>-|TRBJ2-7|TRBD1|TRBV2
TGTGCCAGCAACTTCCGGGACAGTCCCTACGAGCAGTACTTC
CASNFRDSPYEQYF
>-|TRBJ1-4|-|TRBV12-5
TGTGCTAGTGGTTCGACAGCAGCCCTGCCCGAAAAACTGTTTTTT
CASGSTAALPEKLFF
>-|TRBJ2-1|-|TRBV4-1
TGCGCCAGCAGCCAAGGGCTCAGGGGCTCCTACAATGAGCAGTTCTTC
CASSQGLRGSYNEQFF
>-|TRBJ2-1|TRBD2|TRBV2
TGTGCCAGCAGTGAAACAGGCGGGGGTCTGTTCTTC
CASSETGGGLFF
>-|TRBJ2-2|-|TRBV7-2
TGTGCCAGCAGCTTACAGACAGTTGTTAACACCGGGGAGCTGTTTTTT
CASSLQTVVNTGELFF